Listed here are 19 T cell receptor beta chains from one sample, sequenced in a study of cytomegalovirus exposure and HLA in healthy donors. Both 60 Vbeta primers and 13 Jbeta primers went into the PCR. Measured with immunoSEQ multiplex PCR; TCRdb has only the in-frame clones, and not every one. The sample holds 150,000 or so clones, nearly 10% seen once. The source material was PBMCs. The receptors come from a man in his forties or fifties in good health and CMV-seronegative.

This clone was seen a handful of times. The chain carries TRBV19 and TRBJ1-5; D not certain. Germline V lookup: CDR1 LNHDA, CDR2 SQIVND (reference sequence). The CDR3 loop spans 13 amino acids. V lost 7 bases and J 1 base, leaving 8 bases between the germline ends. The CDR3 here is CASTRGSNQPQHF. The DNA for the CDR3 is TGTGCCAGTACTCGGGGAAGCAATCAGCCCCAGCATTTT.

The rearrangement joins TRBV15 to TRBJ2-2, with a tentative D call TRBD1 (5 bases). The length of the CDR3 is 15 residues. Germline assignment: CDR1 LNHNV and CDR2 YYDKDF (reference sequence). V dropped 1 base and J dropped 3 bases, with 9 bases sitting between them. This chain's CDR3 is CATSRGARDTGELFF. The DNA for the CDR3 is TGTGCCACCAGCAGAGGCGCCAGGGACACCGGGGAGCTGTTTTTT.

The genes are TRBV19 and TRBJ2-5, with 8 bases fitting TRBD2. Germline V gives CDR1 LNHDA, CDR2 SQIVND (reference sequence). The CDR3 extends over 16 amino acids. J gave up 2 bases and V 1 base, and 6 bases lay outside the gene matches. In DNA, the CDR3 is TGTGCCAGTAGTATAGGGGGGCGGGGGGTTCAAGAGACCCAGTACTTC. As protein: CASSIGGRGVQETQYF.

The chain links TRBV13 to TRBJ1-2; the match to TRBD1 covers 7 bases. The germline V gene has CDR1 PRHDT and CDR2 FYEKMQ (reference sequence). The CDR3 has 17 amino acids. Trimming removed 0 bases from V and 8 bases from J; junction bases left unmatched: 15. CDR3: CASSLGLAGGILQGYTF. The CDR3 DNA is TGTGCCAGCAGCTTAGGCCTGGCAGGGGGGATCCTCCAGGGCTACACCTTC.

This clone was picked up a small number of times. The V call is TRBV15, the J call TRBJ1-1, with no clear D. The CDR3 runs 13 residues. Germline CDR1 reads LNHNV; CDR2 reads YYDKDF (reference sequence). V lost 0 bases to trimming and J lost 2 bases, with 4 bases between them. The CDR3 nucleotides read TGTGCCACCAGCAGAGATCTAAACACTGAAGCTTTCTTT. Translated, it gives CATSRDLNTEAFF.

V usage is TRBV19 and J usage is TRBJ2-1, with TRBD2 identical over 7 bases. The junction had 16 bases not matched to a gene; V was cut back by 7 bases and J by 1 base. The CDR3 runs to 18 residues. CDR1 LNHDA and CDR2 SQIVND come from the germline V gene (reference sequence). CDR3 in DNA: TGTGCCAGTACTGGGGGGGAGGGCTTGTTTTTGTCCTACAATGAGCAGTTCTTC. Translated, it gives CASTGGEGLFLSYNEQFF. The whole variable domain, filled in from reference TRBV19 and TRBJ2-1, reads DGGITQSPKYLFRKEGQNVTLSCEQNLNHDAMYWYRQDPGQGLRLIYYSQIVNDFQKGDIAEGYSVSREKKESFPLTVTSAQKNPTAFYLCASTGGEGLFLSYNEQFFGPGTRLTVL.

The DNA for the CDR3 is TGTGCCAGCAGCCAAGATTTGGCAGGGGAGGGTCAGCCCCAGCATTTT. It codes for CASSQDLAGEGQPQHF. The rearrangement joins TRBV4-2 to TRBJ1-5; TRBD1 is a possible D gene (6 bases). The CDR3 length is 16 residues. V was trimmed by 0 bases and J by 6 bases, leaving 15 bases between them. Germline assignment: CDR1 LGHNA and CDR2 YNFKEQ.

The table lists this clone with a few counts. The rearrangement joins TRBV29-1 to TRBJ1-2, with 10 positions matching TRBD1. This CDR3 contains 14 residues. The trim removed 6 bases at V and 4 bases at J, leaving 8 bases unmatched. The V gene's germline CDR1 is SQVTM and CDR2 ANQGSEA. Here the CDR3 reads CSVAGQGIGYGYTF. The CDR3 region has the DNA TGCAGCGTGGCGGGACAGGGGATTGGCTATGGCTACACCTTC.

This clone came up a few times. The chain links TRBV7-9 to TRBJ2-7, with 7 bases lining up with TRBD1. V trimming: 4 bases; J trimming: 2 bases; junction bases outside the gene matches: 14. The CDR3 sequence is 17 residues long. Per germline, CDR1 SEHNR and CDR2 FQNEAQ (reference sequence). CDR3 nucleotide sequence: TGTGCCAGCAGCTCCCCCCCCGACAGGGCGGCCACCTACGAGCAGTACTTC. It codes for CASSSPPDRAATYEQYF.

This chain links TRBV9 with TRBJ2-3, with 11 bases identical to TRBD2. CDR1 and CDR2 from the germline V gene are SGDLS and YYNGEE. J gave up 2 bases and V 0 bases, and 8 bases lay outside the gene matches. The CDR3 is 18 amino acids. Here the CDR3 reads CASSVGLAGGGPTDTQYF. The CDR3 DNA is TGTGCCAGCAGCGTAGGTCTAGCGGGAGGAGGGCCCACAGATACGCAGTATTTT.

This clone was recorded a few times. The rearrangement links TRBV11-2 to TRBJ2-1; 10 nucleotides align to TRBD2. V lost 2 bases and J lost 7; bases outside the gene matches: 8. The CDR3 runs to 16 residues. The germline CDR1 and CDR2 sequences are SGHAT and FQNNGV. The CDR3 bases are TGTGCCAGCAGCTTATCGCCTAGCGGGAGAATAAATGAGCAGTTCTTC. Protein product: CASSLSPSGRINEQFF.

This clone has only a few counts. The CDR3 bases are TGTGCCAGCAGCTTGGGACACGGACGAAACACCATATATTTT. This sequence encodes CASSLGHGRNTIYF. This chain joins TRBV6-5 and TRBJ1-3; maybe TRBD1 (6 bases). Trimming left V 6 bases short and J 5 bases short, with 14 bases between. CDR1 and CDR2 (germline): MNHEY, SVGAGI. This CDR3 contains 14 residues.

This clone has more than one count but fewer than ten. The chain employs TRBV19 and TRBJ2-5; D perhaps matches TRBD2 (6 bases). V gave up 3 bases and J gave up 0 bases, with 11 bases separating them. Germline lookup yields CDR1 LNHDA and CDR2 SQIVND (reference sequence). The CDR3 has 15 residues. The CDR3 DNA follows: TGTGCCAGTAGTATGGGCGGGACCGACCAAGAGACCCAGTACTTC. It yields the protein CASSMGGTDQETQYF.

This chain uses TRBV30 with TRBJ2-2; 8 bases agree with TRBD1. The germline CDR1 and CDR2 sequences are GTSNPN and SVGIG (reference sequence). J was trimmed by 7 bases and V by 5 bases; bases with no gene match: 9. The CDR3 covers 14 residues. In nucleotides, the CDR3 is TGTGCCTGGCCACGCGGACAGGGCGGCGGGGAGCTGTTTTTT. As protein: CAWPRGQGGGELFF.

This clone has just a few counts. The chain recombines TRBV4-2 with TRBJ2-7; 7 bases are a match to TRBD1. CDR1 and CDR2 from the germline V gene are LGHNA and YNFKEQ. The CDR3 loop spans 14 amino acids. The ends lost 5 bases at V and 0 bases at J; junction bases unmatched: 4. CDR3 amino acids: CASSDRASSYEQYF. CDR3 in DNA: TGTGCCAGCAGCGACAGGGCGAGCTCCTACGAGCAGTACTTC.

The chain has TRBV14 and TRBJ2-7; D might be TRBD2 (5 bases). This CDR3 has 14 residues. V lost 5 bases, J lost 6 bases, and 17 bases lay in between. From germline, CDR1 is SGHDN and CDR2 FVKESK. CDR3 DNA sequence: TGTGCCAGCAGCAAAGTACCGGGAATTTTCGAGCAGTACTTC. This gives the protein CASSKVPGIFEQYF.

The CDR3 sequence: CASSLKGTSGNQPQHF. In nucleotides, the CDR3 is TGTGCCAGCAGTTTAAAGGGGACTTCGGGCAATCAGCCCCAGCATTTT. The chain joins TRBV27 to TRBJ1-5; D is perhaps TRBD1 (5 bases). The germline V and J ends were trimmed by 2 bases and 2 bases, with 13 bases remaining between them. The CDR3 consists of 16 residues. Germline V gene sequence: CDR1 MNHEY, CDR2 SMNVEV (reference sequence).

This clone was detected only a few times. This sequence joins TRBV4-2 and TRBJ1-1, with D uncertain. Germline lookup yields CDR1 LGHNA and CDR2 YNFKEQ. The CDR3 runs 13 residues. V lost 5 bases to trimming and J lost 1 base, with 8 bases between them. Here the CDR3 reads CASSLKRNTEAFF. The CDR3 region has the DNA TGTGCCAGCAGCTTAAAGAGGAACACTGAAGCTTTCTTT.

This clone was seen a few times. The chain recombines TRBV6-5 with TRBJ2-1; a possible D gene is TRBD2 (6 bases). The CDR3 consists of 15 residues. Trimming pared 2 bases from V and 5 bases from J, leaving 13 bases between. The V gene's germline CDR1 is MNHEY and CDR2 SVGAGI. DNA of the CDR3: TGTGCCAGCAGTTACCGGAGGGGCGAGGACAATGAGCAGTTCTTC. It translates to CASSYRRGEDNEQFF.